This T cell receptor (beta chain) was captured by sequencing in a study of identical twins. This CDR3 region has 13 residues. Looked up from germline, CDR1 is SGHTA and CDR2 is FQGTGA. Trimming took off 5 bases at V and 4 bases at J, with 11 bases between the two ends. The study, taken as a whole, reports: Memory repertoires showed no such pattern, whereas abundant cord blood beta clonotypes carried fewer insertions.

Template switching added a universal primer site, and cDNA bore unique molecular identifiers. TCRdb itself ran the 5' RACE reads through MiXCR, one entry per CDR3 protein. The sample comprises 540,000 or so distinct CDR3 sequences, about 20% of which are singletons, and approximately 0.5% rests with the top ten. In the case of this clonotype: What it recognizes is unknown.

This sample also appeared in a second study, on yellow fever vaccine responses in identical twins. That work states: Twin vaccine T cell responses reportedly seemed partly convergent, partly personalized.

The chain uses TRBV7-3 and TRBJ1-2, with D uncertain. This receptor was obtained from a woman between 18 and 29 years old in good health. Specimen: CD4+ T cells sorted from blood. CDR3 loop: CASSPGVGYGYTF. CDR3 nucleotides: TGTGCCAGCAGCCCCGGCGTGGGCTATGGCTACACCTTC.